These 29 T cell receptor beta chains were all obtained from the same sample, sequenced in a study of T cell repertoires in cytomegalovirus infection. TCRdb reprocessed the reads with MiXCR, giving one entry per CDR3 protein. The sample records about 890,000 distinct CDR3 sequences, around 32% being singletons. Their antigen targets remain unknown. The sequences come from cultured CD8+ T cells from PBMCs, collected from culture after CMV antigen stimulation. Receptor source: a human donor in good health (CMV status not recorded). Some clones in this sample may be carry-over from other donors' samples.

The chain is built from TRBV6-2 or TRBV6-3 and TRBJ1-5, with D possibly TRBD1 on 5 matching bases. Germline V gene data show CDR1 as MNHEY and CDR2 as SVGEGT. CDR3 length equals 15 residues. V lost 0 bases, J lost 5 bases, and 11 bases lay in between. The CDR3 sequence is CASSYSWGTDQPQHF. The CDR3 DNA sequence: TGTGCCAGCAGTTACTCATGGGGGACGGATCAGCCCCAGCATTTT.

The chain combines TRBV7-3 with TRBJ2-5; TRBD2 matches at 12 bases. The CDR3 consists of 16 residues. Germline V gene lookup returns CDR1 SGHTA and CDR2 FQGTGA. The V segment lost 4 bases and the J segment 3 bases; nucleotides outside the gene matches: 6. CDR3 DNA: TGTGCCAGCAGCTCGTACCCTAGCGGGGGGGAAGAGACCCAGTACTTC. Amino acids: CASSSYPSGGEETQYF.

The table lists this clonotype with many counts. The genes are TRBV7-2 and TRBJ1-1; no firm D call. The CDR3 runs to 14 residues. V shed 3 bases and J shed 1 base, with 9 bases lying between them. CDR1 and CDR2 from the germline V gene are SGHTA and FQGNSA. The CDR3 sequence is CASSFKGWNTEAFF. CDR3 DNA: TGTGCCAGCAGCTTTAAGGGATGGAACACTGAAGCTTTCTTT.

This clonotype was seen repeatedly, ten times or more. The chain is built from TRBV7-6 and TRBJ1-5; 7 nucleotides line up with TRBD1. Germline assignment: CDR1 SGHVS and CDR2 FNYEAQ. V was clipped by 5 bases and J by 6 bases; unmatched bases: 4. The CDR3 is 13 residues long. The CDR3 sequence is CASSLGQRQPQHF. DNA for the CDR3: TGTGCCAGCAGCCTGGGACAGCGTCAGCCCCAGCATTTT. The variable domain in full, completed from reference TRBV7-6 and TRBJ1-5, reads GAGVSQSPRYKVTKRGQDVALRCDPISGHVSLYWYRQALGQGPEFLTYFNYEAQQDKSGLPNDRFSAERPEGSISTLTIQRTEQRDSAMYRCASSLGQRQPQHFGDGTRLSIL.

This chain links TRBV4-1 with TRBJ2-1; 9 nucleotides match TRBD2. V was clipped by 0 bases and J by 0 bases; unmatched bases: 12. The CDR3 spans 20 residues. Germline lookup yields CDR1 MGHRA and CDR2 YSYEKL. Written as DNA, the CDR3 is TGCGCCAGCAGCCAAGACGTTTCTAGCGGGGCATCAAGCTCCTACAATGAGCAGTTCTTC. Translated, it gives CASSQDVSSGASSSYNEQFF.

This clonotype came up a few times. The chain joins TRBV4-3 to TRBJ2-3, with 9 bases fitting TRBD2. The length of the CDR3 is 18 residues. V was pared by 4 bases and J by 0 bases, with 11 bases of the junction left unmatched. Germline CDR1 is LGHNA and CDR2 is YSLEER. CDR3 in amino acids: CASSPWLAGDYSTDTQYF. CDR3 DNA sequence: TGCGCCAGCAGCCCTTGGTTAGCGGGGGACTATAGCACAGATACGCAGTATTTT.

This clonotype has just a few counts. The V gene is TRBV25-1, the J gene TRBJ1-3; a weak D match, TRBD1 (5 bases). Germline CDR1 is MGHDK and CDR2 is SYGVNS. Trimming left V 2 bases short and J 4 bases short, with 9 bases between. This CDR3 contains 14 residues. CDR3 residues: CASSEVGEGNTIYF. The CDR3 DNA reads TGTGCCAGCAGTGAAGTGGGGGAAGGAAACACCATATATTTT.

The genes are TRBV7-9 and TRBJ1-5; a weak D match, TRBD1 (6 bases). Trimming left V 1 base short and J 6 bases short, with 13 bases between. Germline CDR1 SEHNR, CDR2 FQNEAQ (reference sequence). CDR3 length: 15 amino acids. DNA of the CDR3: TGTGCCAGCAGCTTAGACAGGGAGTCCGGTCAGCCCCAGCATTTT. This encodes CASSLDRESGQPQHF.

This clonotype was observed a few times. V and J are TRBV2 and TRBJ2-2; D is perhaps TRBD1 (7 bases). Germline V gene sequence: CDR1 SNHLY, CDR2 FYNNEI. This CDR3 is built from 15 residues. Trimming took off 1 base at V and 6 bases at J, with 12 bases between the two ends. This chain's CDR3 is CASSEGRGVAGELFF. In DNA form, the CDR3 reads TGTGCCAGCAGTGAAGGCAGGGGGGTTGCCGGGGAGCTGTTTTTT.

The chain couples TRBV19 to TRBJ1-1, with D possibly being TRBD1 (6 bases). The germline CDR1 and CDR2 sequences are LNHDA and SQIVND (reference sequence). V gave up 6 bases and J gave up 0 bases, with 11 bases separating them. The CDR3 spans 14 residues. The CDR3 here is CASRNGGMNTEAFF. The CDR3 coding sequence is TGTGCCAGTAGGAACGGGGGCATGAACACTGAAGCTTTCTTT.

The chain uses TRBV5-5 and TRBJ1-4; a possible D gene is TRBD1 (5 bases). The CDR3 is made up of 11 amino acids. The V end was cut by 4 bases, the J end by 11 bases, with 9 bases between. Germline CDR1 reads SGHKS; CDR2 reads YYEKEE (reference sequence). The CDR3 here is CASSGGGKLFF. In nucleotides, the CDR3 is TGTGCCAGCAGCGGGGGGGGGAAACTGTTTTTT.

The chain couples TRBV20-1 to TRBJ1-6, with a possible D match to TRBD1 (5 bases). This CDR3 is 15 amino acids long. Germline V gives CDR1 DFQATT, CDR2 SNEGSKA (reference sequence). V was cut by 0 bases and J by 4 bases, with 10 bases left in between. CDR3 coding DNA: TGCAGTGCTAGAGATCTAGGGGATTATAATTCACCCCTCCACTTT. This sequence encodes CSARDLGDYNSPLHF.

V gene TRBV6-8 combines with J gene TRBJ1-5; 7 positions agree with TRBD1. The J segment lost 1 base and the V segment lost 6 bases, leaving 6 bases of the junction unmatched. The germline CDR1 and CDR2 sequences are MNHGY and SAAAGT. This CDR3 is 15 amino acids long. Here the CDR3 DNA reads TGTGCCAGCAGGCCGACAGGGCCAAGCAATCAGCCCCAGCATTTT. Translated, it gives CASRPTGPSNQPQHF.

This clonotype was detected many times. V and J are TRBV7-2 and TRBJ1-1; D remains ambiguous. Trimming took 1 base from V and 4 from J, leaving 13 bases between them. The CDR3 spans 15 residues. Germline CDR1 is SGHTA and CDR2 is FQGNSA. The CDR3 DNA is TGTGCCAGCAGCTTAGTAAGGGTTTGGAGCACTGAAGCTTTCTTT. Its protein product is CASSLVRVWSTEAFF.

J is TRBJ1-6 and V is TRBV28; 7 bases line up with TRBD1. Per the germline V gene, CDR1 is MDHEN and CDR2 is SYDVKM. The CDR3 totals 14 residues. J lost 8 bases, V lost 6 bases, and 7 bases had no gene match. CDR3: CASSLRQGHSPLHF. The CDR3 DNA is TGTGCCAGCAGCCTTAGACAGGGACATTCACCCCTCCACTTT. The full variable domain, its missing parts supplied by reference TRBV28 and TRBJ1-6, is DVKVTQSSRYLVKRTGEKVFLECVQDMDHENMFWYRQDPGLGLRLIYFSYDVKMKEKGDIPEGYSVSREKKERFSLILESASTNQTSMYLCASSLRQGHSPLHFGNGTRLTVT.

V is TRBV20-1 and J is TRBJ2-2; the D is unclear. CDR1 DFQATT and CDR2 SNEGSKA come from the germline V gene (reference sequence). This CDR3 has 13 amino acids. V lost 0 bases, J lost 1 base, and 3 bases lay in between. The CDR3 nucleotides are TGCAGTGCTAGAGACTGGAACACCGGGGAGCTGTTTTTT. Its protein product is CSARDWNTGELFF.

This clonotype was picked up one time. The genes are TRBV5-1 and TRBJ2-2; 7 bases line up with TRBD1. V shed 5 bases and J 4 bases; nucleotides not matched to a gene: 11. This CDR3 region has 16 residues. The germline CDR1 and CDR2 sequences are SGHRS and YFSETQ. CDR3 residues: CASSPRQGLGTGELFF. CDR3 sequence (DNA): TGCGCCAGCAGTCCCCGACAGGGTTTGGGCACCGGGGAGCTGTTTTTT.

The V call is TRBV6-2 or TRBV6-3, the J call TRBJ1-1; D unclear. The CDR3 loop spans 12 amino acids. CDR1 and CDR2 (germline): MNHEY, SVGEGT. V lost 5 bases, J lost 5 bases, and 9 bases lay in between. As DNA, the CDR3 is TGTGCCAGCAGTAAGGACCTAACTGAAGCTTTCTTT. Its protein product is CASSKDLTEAFF.

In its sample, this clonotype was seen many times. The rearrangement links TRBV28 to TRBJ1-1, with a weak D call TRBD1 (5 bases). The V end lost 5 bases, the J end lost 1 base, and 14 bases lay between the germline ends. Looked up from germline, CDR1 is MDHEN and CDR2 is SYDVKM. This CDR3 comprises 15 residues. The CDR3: CASSPTPRENTEAFF. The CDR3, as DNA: TGTGCCAGCAGTCCTACGCCCAGGGAGAACACTGAAGCTTTCTTT.

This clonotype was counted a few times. The CDR3: CASTLAHRGRVNSPLHF. As DNA, the CDR3 is TGTGCCAGCACCCTTGCTCACAGGGGGCGCGTGAATTCACCCCTCCACTTT. The rearrangement joins TRBV6-6 to TRBJ1-6; 9 bases fit TRBD1. Trimming took 7 bases from V and 7 from J; bases not matched to a gene: 14. The germline CDR1 and CDR2 sequences are MNHNY and SVGAGI (reference sequence). This CDR3 has 17 amino acids.

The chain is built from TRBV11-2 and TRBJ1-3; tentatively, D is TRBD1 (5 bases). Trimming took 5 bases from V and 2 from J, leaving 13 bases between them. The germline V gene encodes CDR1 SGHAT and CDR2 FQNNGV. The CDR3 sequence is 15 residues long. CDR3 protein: CASSGRGGAGNTIYF. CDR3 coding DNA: TGTGCCAGCAGCGGGAGAGGAGGGGCTGGAAACACCATATATTTT.

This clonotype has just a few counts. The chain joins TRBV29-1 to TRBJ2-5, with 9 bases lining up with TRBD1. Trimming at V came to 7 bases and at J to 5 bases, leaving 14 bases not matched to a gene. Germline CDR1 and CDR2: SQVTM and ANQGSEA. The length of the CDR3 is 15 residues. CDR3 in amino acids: CSARADRGILETQYF. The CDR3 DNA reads TGCAGCGCGCGGGCGGACAGGGGTATTTTGGAGACCCAGTACTTC.

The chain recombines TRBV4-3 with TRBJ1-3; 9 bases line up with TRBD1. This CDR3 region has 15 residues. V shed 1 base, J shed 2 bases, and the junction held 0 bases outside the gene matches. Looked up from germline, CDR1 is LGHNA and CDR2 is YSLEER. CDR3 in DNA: TGCGCCAGCAGCCAAGGACAGGGGGCTGGAAACACCATATATTTT. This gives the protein CASSQGQGAGNTIYF.

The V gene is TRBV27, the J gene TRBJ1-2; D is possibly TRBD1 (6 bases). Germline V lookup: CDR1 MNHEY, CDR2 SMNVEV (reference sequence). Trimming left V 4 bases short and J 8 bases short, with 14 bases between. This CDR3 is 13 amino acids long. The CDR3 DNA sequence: TGTGCCAGCAGTTCACTTGGGAGGGGGGGCTACACCTTC. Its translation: CASSSLGRGGYTF.

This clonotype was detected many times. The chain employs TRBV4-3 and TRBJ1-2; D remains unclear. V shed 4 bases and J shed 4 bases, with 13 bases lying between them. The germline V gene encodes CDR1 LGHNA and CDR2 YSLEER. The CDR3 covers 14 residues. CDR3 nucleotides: TGCGCCAGCAGCCCCAAAGGGTCTCTCTATGGCTACACCTTC. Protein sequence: CASSPKGSLYGYTF.

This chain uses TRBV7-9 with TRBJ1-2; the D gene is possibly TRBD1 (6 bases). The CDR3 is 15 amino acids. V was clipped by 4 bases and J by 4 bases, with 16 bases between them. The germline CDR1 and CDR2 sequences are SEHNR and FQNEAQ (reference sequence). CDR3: CASSSPTGPTYGYTF. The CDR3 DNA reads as TGTGCCAGCAGCTCACCGACAGGCCCTACCTATGGCTACACCTTC.

The CDR3 region is CASSLNGGGPPPYNEQFF. For the CDR3, the DNA is TGTGCCAGCAGCTTAAATGGCGGGGGGCCCCCCCCTTACAATGAGCAGTTCTTC. This sequence joins TRBV7-3 and TRBJ2-1; 8 positions match TRBD2. Germline V gene data show CDR1 as SGHTA and CDR2 as FQGTGA. Trimming cost V 1 base and J 4 bases; bases outside gene matches: 12. The CDR3 has 18 amino acids.

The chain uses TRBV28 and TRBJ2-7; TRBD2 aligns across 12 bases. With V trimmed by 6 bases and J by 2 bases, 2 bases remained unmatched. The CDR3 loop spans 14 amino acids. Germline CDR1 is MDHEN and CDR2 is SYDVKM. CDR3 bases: TGTGCCAGCAGCCGGACTAGCGGGGCCTACGAGCAGTACGTC. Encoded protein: CASSRTSGAYEQYV.

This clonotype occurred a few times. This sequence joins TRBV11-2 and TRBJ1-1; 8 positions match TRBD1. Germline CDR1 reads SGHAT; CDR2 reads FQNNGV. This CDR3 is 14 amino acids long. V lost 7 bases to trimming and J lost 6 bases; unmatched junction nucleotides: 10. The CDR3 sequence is CASTTPQGASEAFF. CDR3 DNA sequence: TGTGCCAGCACTACCCCCCAGGGGGCTTCTGAAGCTTTCTTT. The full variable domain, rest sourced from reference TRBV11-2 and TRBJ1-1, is EAGVAQSPRYKIIEKRQSVAFWCNPISGHATLYWYQQILGQGPKLLIQFQNNGVVDDSQLPKDRFSAERLKGVDSTLKIQPAKLEDSAVYLCASTTPQGASEAFFGQGTRLTVV.